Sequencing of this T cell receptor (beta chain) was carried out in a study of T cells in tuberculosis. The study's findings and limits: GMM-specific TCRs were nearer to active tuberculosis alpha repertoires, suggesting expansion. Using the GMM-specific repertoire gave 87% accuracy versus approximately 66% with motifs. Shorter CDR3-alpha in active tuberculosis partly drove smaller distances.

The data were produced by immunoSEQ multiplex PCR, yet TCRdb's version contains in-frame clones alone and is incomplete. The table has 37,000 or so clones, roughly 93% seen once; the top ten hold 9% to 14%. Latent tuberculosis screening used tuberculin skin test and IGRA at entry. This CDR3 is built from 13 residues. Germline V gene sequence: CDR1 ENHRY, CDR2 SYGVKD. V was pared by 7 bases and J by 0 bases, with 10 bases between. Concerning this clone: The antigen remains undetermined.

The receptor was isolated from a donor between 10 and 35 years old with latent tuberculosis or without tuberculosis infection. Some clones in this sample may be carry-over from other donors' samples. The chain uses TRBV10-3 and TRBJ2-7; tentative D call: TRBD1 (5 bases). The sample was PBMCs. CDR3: CAITAGPSYEQYF. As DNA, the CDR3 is TGTGCCATCACGGCAGGGCCCTCCTACGAGCAGTACTTC.